The clone carrying this T cell receptor beta chain is medium-sized. Its antigen is unknown. This specimen belongs to a study of CD8+CD57+ T cells in acquired aplastic anemia. On the study more broadly: On average, sorted CD4+ and CD8+ cells gave roughly 3 ug of DNA. Healthy donors gave 11 million or so reads on average for CD4+ cells. Study-wide findings and caveats: For CD8+ Simpson's diversity, patients and controls showed no significant difference. Sharing between patients and controls was observed for roughly 29 CD8+ CDR3 sequences.

Both TCR beta VDJ combination and CDR3 sequence profiling were carried out. Genomic DNA was the template for this profiling. TCRdb reprocessed the reads with MiXCR, giving one entry per CDR3 protein. Here the sample spans 50,000 to 65,000 distinct CDR3 sequences, 45% to 70% being singletons. This CDR3 is 13 amino acids long. Germline V gene sequence: CDR1 LNHDA, CDR2 SQIVND (reference sequence). J gave up 7 bases and V 6 bases, and 3 bases lay outside the gene matches. The receptor was isolated from a human donor in good health, serving as a control. Sequences were obtained from sorted CD4+, CD8+, or CD8+CD57+ T cells (not recorded which) from PBMCs. V and J are TRBV19 and TRBJ1-6; TRBD1 matches 7 bases. As DNA, the CDR3 is TGTGCCAGTAGGTCAGGGGGAAATTCACCCCTCCACTTT. Protein sequence: CASRSGGNSPLHF.